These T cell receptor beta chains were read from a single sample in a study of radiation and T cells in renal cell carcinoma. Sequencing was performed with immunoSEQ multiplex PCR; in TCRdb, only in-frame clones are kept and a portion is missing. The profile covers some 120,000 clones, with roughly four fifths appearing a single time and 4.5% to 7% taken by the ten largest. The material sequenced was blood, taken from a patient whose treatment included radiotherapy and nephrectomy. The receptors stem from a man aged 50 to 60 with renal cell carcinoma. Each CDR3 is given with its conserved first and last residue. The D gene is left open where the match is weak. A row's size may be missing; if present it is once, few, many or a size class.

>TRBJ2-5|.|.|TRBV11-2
CASSGGTQETQYF
TGTGCCAGCTCGGGCGGGACTCAAGAGACCCAGTACTTC
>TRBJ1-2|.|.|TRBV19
CASRVSSANYGYTF
TGTGCCAGTAGAGTCTCCTCAGCTAACTATGGCTACACCTTC
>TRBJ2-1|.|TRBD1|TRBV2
CASREQGFEQFF
TGTGCCAGCAGGGAACAGGGGTTTGAGCAGTTCTTC
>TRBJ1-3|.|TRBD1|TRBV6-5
CASRPGQSPGNTIYF
TGTGCCAGCAGGCCGGGACAGTCACCAGGAAACACCATATATTTT
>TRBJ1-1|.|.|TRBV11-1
CASSLANTEAFF
TGTGCCAGCAGCTTAGCGAATACTGAAGCTTTCTTT
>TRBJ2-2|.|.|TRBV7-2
CASSRVRTGELFF
TGTGCCAGCAGCCGGGTACGGACCGGGGAGCTGTTTTTT
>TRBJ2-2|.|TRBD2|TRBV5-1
CASSPQVSGGAFTGELFF
TGCGCCAGCAGCCCCCAAGTTAGCGGGGGGGCCTTCACCGGGGAGCTGTTTTTT
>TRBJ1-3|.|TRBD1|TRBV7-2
CASSLTPAGGNGNTIYF
TGTGCCAGCAGCTTAACCCCTGCAGGGGGGAATGGAAACACCATATATTTT
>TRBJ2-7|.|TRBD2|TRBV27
CASSPRRGGYEQYF
TGTGCCAGCAGTCCCCGGAGGGGAGGGTACGAGCAGTACTTC
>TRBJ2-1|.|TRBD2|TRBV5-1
CASSFGTSGDNEQFF
TGCGCCAGCAGCTTCGGGACTAGCGGGGACAATGAGCAGTTCTTC
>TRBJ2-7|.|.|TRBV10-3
CAIRQESSYEQYF
TGTGCCATCAGACAGGAGAGCTCCTACGAGCAGTACTTC
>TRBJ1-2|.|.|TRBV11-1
CASSSLTDPNPNYGYTF
TGTGCCAGCAGCTCTTTGACAGATCCGAACCCTAACTATGGCTACACCTTC
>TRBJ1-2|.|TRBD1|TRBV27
CASSPGTGGPYGYTF
TGTGCCAGCAGTCCCGGGACAGGGGGCCCCTATGGCTACACCTTC
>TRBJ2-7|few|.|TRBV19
CASSFEQYF
TGTGCCAGTAGTTTCGAGCAGTACTTC
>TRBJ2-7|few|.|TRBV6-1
CASSAPGHSSYEQYF
TGTGCCAGCAGTGCCCCGGGACACAGCTCCTACGAGCAGTACTTC
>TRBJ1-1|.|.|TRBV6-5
CASSYSSTWEFTEAFF
TGTGCCAGCAGTTACTCGTCGACCTGGGAGTTCACTGAAGCTTTCTTT
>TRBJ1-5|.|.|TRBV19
CASRDINQPQHF
TGTGCCAGTAGGGACATCAATCAGCCCCAGCATTTT
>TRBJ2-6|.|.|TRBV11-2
CASSVISGSGANVLTF
TGTGCCAGCAGCGTAATTAGCGGATCTGGGGCCAACGTCCTGACTTTC
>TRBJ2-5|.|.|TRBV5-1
CASSSGPPQETQYF
TGCGCCAGCAGCTCGGGACCTCCTCAAGAGACCCAGTACTTC
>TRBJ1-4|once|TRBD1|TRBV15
CATSRGQTGFLAEKLFF
TGTGCCACCAGCAGAGGCCAGACAGGGTTTTTAGCTGAAAAACTGTTTTTT
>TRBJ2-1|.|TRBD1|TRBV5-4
CASSMGQGSYNEQFF
TGTGCCAGCAGCATGGGACAGGGCTCCTACAATGAGCAGTTCTTC
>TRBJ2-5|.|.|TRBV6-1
CASSYQQTQYF
TGTGCCAGCAGTTACCAACAGACCCAGTACTTC
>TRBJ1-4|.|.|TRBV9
CASSPGSLRGGSNEKLFF
TGTGCCAGCAGCCCAGGCTCTCTCAGGGGAGGAAGTAATGAAAAACTGTTTTTT
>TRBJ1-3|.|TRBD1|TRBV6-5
CASSLQGAGNTIYF
TGTGCCAGCAGTCTTCAGGGGGCTGGAAACACCATATATTTT
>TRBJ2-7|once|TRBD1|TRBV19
CASKPGGLGDEQYF
TGTGCCAGTAAACCAGGGGGCCTGGGGGACGAGCAGTACTTC
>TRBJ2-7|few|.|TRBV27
CASSLRGTYEQYF
TGTGCCAGCAGTTTACGGGGGACCTACGAGCAGTACTTC